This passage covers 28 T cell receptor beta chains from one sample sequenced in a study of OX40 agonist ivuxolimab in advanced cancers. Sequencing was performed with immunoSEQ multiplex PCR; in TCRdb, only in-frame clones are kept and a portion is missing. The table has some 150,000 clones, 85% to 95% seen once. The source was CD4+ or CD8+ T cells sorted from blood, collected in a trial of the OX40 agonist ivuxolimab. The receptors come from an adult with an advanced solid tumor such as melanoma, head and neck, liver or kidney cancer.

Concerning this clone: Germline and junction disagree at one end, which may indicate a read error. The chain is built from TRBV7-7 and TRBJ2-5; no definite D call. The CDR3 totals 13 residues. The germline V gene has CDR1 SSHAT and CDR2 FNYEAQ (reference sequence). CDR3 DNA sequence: TGTGCTAGCAGCTTGGACCTTGTTGGGACCCAGTACTTC. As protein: CASSLDLVGTQYF.

Written as DNA, the CDR3 is TGTGCCAGCAGCTTGGACGCGGGGGTAAACTACTACGAGCAGTACTTC. Protein: CASSLDAGVNYYEQYF. The genes are TRBV5-5 and TRBJ2-7; 7 nucleotides align to TRBD2. This CDR3 contains 16 residues. Germline V gene sequence: CDR1 SGHKS, CDR2 YYEKEE (reference sequence). J was trimmed by 3 bases and V by 0 bases; bases with no gene match: 9.

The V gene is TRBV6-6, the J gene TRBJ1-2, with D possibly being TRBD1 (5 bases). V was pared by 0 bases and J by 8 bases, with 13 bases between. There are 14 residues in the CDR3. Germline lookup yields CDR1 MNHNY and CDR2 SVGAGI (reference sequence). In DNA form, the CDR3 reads TGTGCCAGCAGTTACTCGGACAACGGGAAAGGCTACACCTTC. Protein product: CASSYSDNGKGYTF.

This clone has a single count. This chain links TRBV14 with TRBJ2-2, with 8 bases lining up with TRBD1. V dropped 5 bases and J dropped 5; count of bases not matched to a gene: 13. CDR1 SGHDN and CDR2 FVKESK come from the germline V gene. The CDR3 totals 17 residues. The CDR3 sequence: CASSYLPGGRTTGELFF. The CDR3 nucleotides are TGTGCCAGCAGCTATTTGCCAGGGGGCCGAACTACCGGGGAGCTGTTTTTT.

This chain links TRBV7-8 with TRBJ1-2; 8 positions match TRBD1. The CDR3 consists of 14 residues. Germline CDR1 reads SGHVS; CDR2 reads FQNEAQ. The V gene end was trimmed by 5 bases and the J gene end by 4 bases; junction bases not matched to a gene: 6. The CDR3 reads CASSARTGTYGYTF. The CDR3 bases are TGTGCCAGCAGCGCTAGGACAGGGACCTATGGCTACACCTTC.

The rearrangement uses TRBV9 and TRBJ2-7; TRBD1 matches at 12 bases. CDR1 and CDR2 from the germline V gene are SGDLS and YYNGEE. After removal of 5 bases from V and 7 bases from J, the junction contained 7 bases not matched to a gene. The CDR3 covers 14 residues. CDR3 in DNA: TGTGCCAGCAGTGCGGGACAGGGGGCAGGGGAGCAGTACTTC. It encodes CASSAGQGAGEQYF.

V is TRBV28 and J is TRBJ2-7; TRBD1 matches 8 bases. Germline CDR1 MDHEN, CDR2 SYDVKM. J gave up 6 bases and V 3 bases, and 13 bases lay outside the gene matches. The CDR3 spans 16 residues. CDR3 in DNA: TGTGCCAGCAGTTTTGATCAGGGGGCTAGAGGGACCGAGCAGTACTTC. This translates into CASSFDQGARGTEQYF.

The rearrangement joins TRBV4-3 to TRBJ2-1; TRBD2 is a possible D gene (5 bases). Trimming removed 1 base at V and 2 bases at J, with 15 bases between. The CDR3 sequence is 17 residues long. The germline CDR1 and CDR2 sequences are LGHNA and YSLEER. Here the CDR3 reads CASSQGLAPLTYNEQFF. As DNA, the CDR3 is TGCGCCAGCAGCCAAGGGCTAGCCCCATTAACCTACAATGAGCAGTTCTTC.

Here the CDR3 reads CASSLSLEITDTQYF. CDR3 sequence (DNA): TGCGCCAGCAGCTTGAGTCTGGAGATAACAGATACGCAGTATTTT. The gene calls are TRBV5-1 and TRBJ2-3, with D unresolved. Germline CDR1 and CDR2: SGHRS and YFSETQ. Between the trimmed V and J ends, which lost 1 base and 3 bases, there was a span of 12 bases. The length of the CDR3 is 15 residues. The full variable domain, with the rest looked up from reference TRBV5-1 and TRBJ2-3, is KAGVTQTPRYLIKTRGQQVTLSCSPISGHRSVSWYQQTPGQGLQFLFEYFSETQRNKGNFPGRFSGRQFSNSRSEMNVSTLELGDSALYLCASSLSLEITDTQYFGPGTRLTVL.

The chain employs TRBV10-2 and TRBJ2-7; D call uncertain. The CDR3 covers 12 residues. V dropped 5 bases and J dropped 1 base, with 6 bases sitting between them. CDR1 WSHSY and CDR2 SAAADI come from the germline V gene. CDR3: CASSLRSYEQYF. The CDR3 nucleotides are TGCGCCAGCAGTTTAAGGTCCTACGAGCAGTACTTC.

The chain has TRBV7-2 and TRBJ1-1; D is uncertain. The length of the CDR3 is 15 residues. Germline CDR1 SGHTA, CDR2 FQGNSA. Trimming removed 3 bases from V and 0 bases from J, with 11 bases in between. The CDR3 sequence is CASSFRRILNTEAFF. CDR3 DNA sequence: TGTGCCAGCAGCTTTCGACGGATTCTGAACACTGAAGCTTTCTTT.

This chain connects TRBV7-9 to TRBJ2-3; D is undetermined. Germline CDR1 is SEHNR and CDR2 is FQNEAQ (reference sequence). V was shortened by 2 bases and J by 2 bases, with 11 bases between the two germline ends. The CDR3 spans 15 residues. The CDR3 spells CASSLSGGYTDTQYF. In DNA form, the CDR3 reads TGTGCCAGCAGCTTATCCGGCGGATACACAGATACGCAGTATTTT.

Written as DNA, the CDR3 is TGTGCCAGCACTTCTCCCGGGACCGGCTCCTACGAGCAGTACTTC. It specifies CASTSPGTGSYEQYF. The rearrangement uses TRBV28 and TRBJ2-7; D may be TRBD1 or TRBD2 (5 bases each). Between the trimmed V and J ends, which lost 7 bases and 0 bases, there was a span of 16 bases. This CDR3 spans 15 amino acids. The V gene's germline CDR1 is MDHEN and CDR2 SYDVKM.

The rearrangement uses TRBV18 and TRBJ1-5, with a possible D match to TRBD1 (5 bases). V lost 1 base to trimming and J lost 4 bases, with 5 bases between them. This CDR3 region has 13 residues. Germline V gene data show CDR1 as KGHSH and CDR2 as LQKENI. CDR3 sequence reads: CASSPQGNQPQHF. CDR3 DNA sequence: TGTGCCAGCTCACCACAGGGGAATCAGCCCCAGCATTTT.

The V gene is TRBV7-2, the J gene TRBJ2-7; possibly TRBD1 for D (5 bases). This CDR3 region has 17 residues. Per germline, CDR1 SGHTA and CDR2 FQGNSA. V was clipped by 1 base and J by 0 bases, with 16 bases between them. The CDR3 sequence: CASSLEADRRRSYEQYF. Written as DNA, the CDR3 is TGTGCCAGCAGCTTAGAAGCCGACAGACGACGCTCCTACGAGCAGTACTTC.

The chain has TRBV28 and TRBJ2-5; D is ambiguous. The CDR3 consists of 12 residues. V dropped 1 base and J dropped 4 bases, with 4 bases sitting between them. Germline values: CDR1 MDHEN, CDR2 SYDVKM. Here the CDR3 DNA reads TGTGCCAGCAGTTTATCGTCAGAGACCCAGTACTTC. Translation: CASSLSSETQYF.

The CDR3 nucleotides read TGCAGCGTTGAAGTTTGGAGTGGGACTACAGATCCCTTCACAGATACGCAGTATTTT. It translates to CSVEVWSGTTDPFTDTQYF. This chain links TRBV29-1 with TRBJ2-3; the match to TRBD2 covers 7 bases. There are 19 residues in the CDR3. With 1 base clipped from V and 2 bases from J, the junction kept 18 bases outside the gene matches. Germline CDR1 is SQVTM and CDR2 is ANQGSEA.

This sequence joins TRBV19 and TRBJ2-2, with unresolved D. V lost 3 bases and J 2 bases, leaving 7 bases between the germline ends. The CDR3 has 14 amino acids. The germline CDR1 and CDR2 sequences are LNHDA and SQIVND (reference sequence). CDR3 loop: CASSIVLNTGELFF. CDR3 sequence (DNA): TGTGCCAGTAGTATCGTCCTAAACACCGGGGAGCTGTTTTTT.

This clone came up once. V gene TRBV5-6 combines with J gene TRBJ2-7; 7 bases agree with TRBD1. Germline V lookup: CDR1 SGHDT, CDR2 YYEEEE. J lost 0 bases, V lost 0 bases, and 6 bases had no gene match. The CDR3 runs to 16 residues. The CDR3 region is CASSLGNRGSSYEQYF. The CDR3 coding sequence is TGTGCCAGCAGCTTGGGGAACAGGGGAAGCTCCTACGAGCAGTACTTC.

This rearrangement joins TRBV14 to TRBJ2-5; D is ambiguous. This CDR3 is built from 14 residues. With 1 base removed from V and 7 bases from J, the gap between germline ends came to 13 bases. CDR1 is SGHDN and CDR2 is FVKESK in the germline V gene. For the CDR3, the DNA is TGTGCCAGCAGCCAAGGATTCAGGATAGGGACCCAGTACTTC. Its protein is CASSQGFRIGTQYF.

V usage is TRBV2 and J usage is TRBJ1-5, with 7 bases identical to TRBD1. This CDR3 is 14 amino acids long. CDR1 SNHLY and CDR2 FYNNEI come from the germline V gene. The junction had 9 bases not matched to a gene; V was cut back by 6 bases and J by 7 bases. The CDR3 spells CASRGETGRQPQHF. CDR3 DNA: TGTGCCAGCAGGGGGGAGACAGGGCGACAGCCCCAGCATTTT.

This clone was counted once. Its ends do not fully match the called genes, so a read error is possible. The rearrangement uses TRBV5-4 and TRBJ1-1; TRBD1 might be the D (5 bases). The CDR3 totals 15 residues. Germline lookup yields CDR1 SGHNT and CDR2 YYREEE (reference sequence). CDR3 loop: CASSQARQTGAEAFF. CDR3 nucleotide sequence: TGCGCCAGCAGCCAGGCCCGACAGACGGGCGCTGAAGCTTTCTTT.

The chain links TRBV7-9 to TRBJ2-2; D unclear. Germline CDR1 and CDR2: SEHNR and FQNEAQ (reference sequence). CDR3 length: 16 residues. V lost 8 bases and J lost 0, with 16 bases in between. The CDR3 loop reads CASPPLLDANTGELFF. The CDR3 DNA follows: TGTGCCAGCCCCCCCCTCCTAGACGCGAACACCGGGGAGCTGTTTTTT.

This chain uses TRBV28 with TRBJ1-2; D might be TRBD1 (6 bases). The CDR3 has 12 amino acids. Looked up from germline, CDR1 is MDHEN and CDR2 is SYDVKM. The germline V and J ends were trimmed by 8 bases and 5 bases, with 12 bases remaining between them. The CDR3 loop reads CASGLQGYGYTF. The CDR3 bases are TGTGCCAGCGGATTACAGGGATATGGCTACACCTTC.

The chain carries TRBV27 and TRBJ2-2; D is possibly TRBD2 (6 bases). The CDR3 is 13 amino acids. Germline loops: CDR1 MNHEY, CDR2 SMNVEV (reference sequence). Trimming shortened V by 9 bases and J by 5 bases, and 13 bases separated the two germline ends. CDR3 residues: CASKKGGTGELFF. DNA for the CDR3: TGTGCCAGTAAAAAAGGAGGGACCGGGGAGCTGTTTTTT.

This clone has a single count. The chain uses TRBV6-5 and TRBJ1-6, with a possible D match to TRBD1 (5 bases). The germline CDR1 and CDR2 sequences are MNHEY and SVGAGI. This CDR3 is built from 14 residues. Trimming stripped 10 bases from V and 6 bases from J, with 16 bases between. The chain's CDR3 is CATRRVRGNSPLHF. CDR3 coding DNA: TGTGCCACCAGAAGGGTTAGGGGTAATTCACCCCTCCACTTT.

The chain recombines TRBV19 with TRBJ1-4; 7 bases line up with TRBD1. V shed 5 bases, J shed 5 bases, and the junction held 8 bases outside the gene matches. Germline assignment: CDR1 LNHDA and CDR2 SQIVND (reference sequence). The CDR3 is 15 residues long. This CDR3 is CASSSQRDRNEKLFF. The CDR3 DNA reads TGTGCCAGTAGTTCACAGCGGGACAGAAATGAAAAACTGTTTTTT.

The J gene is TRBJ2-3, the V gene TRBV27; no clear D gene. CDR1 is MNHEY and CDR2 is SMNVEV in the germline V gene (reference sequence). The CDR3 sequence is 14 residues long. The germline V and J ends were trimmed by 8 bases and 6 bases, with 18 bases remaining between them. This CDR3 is CASRVGPLLDTQYF. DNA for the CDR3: TGTGCCAGCCGGGTAGGGCCGCTTCTGGATACGCAGTATTTT.